Below are 6 T cell receptor beta chains sequenced from a single sample in a study of PD-1 blockade in classical Hodgkin lymphoma. The repertoire was sequenced with immunoSEQ multiplex PCR; TCRdb's copy has only in-frame clones and lacks some. The data contain fewer than 25,000 clones, nearly 90% of them singletons. Stated time point: newly diagnosed, previously untreated cHL patient sample. Negative magnetic selection isolated CD4+ T cells from thawed PBMCs. Sequenced: CD4+ T cells from blood. These receptor sequences come from a human donor with classical Hodgkin lymphoma.

This rearrangement joins TRBV28 to TRBJ2-7; either TRBD1 or TRBD2 may fit D (5 bases each). Germline V lookup: CDR1 MDHEN, CDR2 SYDVKM. V lost 7 bases and J 2 bases, leaving 9 bases between the germline ends. The length of the CDR3 is 12 residues. The CDR3 reads CASMGDAYEQYF. The CDR3 DNA sequence: TGTGCCAGCATGGGGGATGCCTACGAGCAGTACTTC.

V is TRBV6-1 and J is TRBJ2-2; the D gene is possibly TRBD1 (6 bases). V dropped 6 bases and J dropped 2 bases, with 10 bases sitting between them. From germline, CDR1 is MNHNS and CDR2 SASEGT. The CDR3 is 14 amino acids. The CDR3 nucleotides are TGTGCCAGCAGAAGGGACATCAACACCGGGGAGCTGTTTTTT. Amino acids: CASRRDINTGELFF.

V is TRBV29-1 and J is TRBJ2-5, with 9 bases fitting TRBD2. Trimming took 6 bases from V and 5 from J; bases not matched to a gene: 7. The CDR3 runs to 13 residues. CDR1 is SQVTM and CDR2 is ANQGSEA in the germline V gene. CDR3 sequence: CSVGTSSRETQYF. The CDR3 region has the DNA TGCAGCGTGGGGACTAGCTCGAGGGAGACCCAGTACTTC.

The CDR3 DNA sequence: TGCGCCAGCAGCCAAGATTTGGGGCTAGGGGCAGGGGGAAACACCATATATTTT. Protein product: CASSQDLGLGAGGNTIYF. This sequence joins TRBV4-3 and TRBJ1-3, with TRBD1 as a possible D gene (5 bases). The CDR3 is 18 amino acids. The V gene's germline CDR1 is LGHNA and CDR2 YSLEER. V lost 0 bases, J lost 4 bases, and 19 bases lay in between.

This chain joins TRBV7-2 and TRBJ1-2; D call uncertain. Trimming took 3 bases from V and 6 from J, leaving 14 bases between them. Germline CDR1 is SGHTA and CDR2 is FQGNSA. CDR3 length: 14 amino acids. The CDR3, as DNA: TGTGCCAGCAGCTTGGTTCGGCGCTCGGATGGCTACACCTTC. Amino acid sequence: CASSLVRRSDGYTF.

This clone was observed a single time. The J gene is TRBJ2-1, the V gene TRBV27; 9 bases map to TRBD2. The J segment lost 8 bases and the V segment lost 4 bases, leaving 12 bases of the junction unmatched. The CDR3 has 16 residues. Germline assignment: CDR1 MNHEY and CDR2 SMNVEV (reference sequence). The CDR3 is CASSSSLAKREDEQFF. The CDR3 DNA sequence: TGTGCCAGCAGTTCATCGTTGGCGAAGCGGGAGGATGAGCAGTTCTTC.